Sequencing of this T cell receptor (beta chain) was carried out in a study of blood T cell repertoires in COVID-19. Study background: Specimens from acute and convalescent COVID-19 originated in the United States, Italy and Spain. The cDNA or gDNA used as material had been derived from T cells, B-cell-depleted T cells, or PBMCs.

This CDR3 comprises 15 residues. Germline V lookup: CDR1 SGHNT, CDR2 YYREEE (reference sequence). The trim removed 5 bases at V and 3 bases at J, leaving 6 bases unmatched. Per the study methods: Using reference gene primer amplification, nucleated cell counts were estimated. Some clones are missing from TCRdb's copy, which holds only in-frame ones; the method was immunoSEQ multiplex PCR. The DNA gave D and trimming, while V, J and clone size come from that table. The data hold tens of thousands of clones, with 88% observed a single time. Specimen: peripheral blood. V and J are TRBV5-4 and TRBJ1-4, with TRBD1 identical over 8 bases. The TCR originated in a human donor in a cohort sampled during active COVID-19. This chain's CDR3 is CASSRTGIANEKLFF. The CDR3 nucleotides read TGTGCCAGCAGTCGGACAGGGATAGCTAATGAAAAACTGTTTTTT.